What follows are 32 T cell receptor beta chains derived from one specimen sequenced in a study of neurological immune-mediated disorders. TCRdb re-called the 5' RACE reads through MiXCR, storing one row per CDR3 protein. The sample has tens of thousands of distinct CDR3 sequences, around 5.8% seen once. Source material: CD4+ T cells from blood. These receptor sequences come from a woman between 18 and 30 years old with multiple sclerosis.

Many counts were recorded for this clonotype. The chain employs TRBV5-1 and TRBJ1-2; 7 positions match TRBD1. This CDR3 is 13 amino acids long. Germline trimming cut 4 bases from V and 3 bases from J; bases unmatched to any gene: 3. CDR1 and CDR2 (germline): SGHRS, YFSETQ. The CDR3 region is CASSMDRYYGYTF. The DNA for the CDR3 is TGCGCCAGCAGCATGGACAGGTACTATGGCTACACCTTC.

This clonotype appeared many times. The chain joins TRBV20-1 to TRBJ2-4; D is ambiguous. Germline CDR1 and CDR2: DFQATT and SNEGSKA (reference sequence). Trimming took off 1 base at V and 6 bases at J, with 10 bases between the two ends. The CDR3 sequence is 13 residues long. This CDR3 is CSARARLGNIQYF. CDR3 nucleotides: TGCAGTGCTAGAGCACGACTGGGAAACATTCAGTACTTC.

The sample holds many counts of this clonotype. The rearrangement links TRBV27 to TRBJ1-1, with 11 bases aligning to TRBD1. Trimming cost V 7 bases and J 6 bases; bases outside gene matches: 7. CDR3 size: 14 residues. Germline V CDR1 and CDR2: MNHEY, SMNVEV (reference sequence). CDR3 region: CASTRPGQGAEAFF. The CDR3 region has the DNA TGTGCCAGCACCCGACCGGGACAGGGGGCTGAAGCTTTCTTT.

This clonotype was seen many times. This chain joins TRBV5-4 and TRBJ1-2; 9 nucleotides align to TRBD1. CDR1 is SGHNT and CDR2 is YYREEE in the germline V gene (reference sequence). CDR3 length: 16 residues. Trimming cost V 1 base and J 5 bases; bases outside gene matches: 9. As DNA, the CDR3 is TGTGCCAGCAGCTTGAGCGGGACAGGGCCTTATTATGGCTACACCTTC. It is translated as CASSLSGTGPYYGYTF.

This clonotype was seen at least ten times. This chain joins TRBV20-1 and TRBJ2-5; perhaps TRBD1 as D (6 bases). The length of the CDR3 is 11 residues. Looked up from germline, CDR1 is DFQATT and CDR2 is SNEGSKA (reference sequence). V shed 6 bases and J shed 5 bases, with 10 bases lying between them. The CDR3 bases are TGCAGTGCAACTACAGGGGAGACCCAGTACTTC. Translated: CSATTGETQYF.

In this sample, this clonotype turned up many times. J is TRBJ2-1 and V is TRBV12-3 or TRBV12-4, with D uncertain. This CDR3 contains 16 residues. Trimming pared 5 bases from V and 3 bases from J, leaving 17 bases between. The DNA of the CDR3 is TGTGCCAGCAGTAGAACCTTAGGTTCAGGCTACAATGAGCAGTTCTTC. It is translated as CASSRTLGSGYNEQFF.

In this sample, this clonotype turned up many times. The J gene is TRBJ1-1, the V gene TRBV4-2; tentative D call: TRBD1 (6 bases). The CDR3 sequence is 15 residues long. The V end lost 1 base, the J end lost 0 bases, and 9 bases lay between the germline ends. Germline V lookup: CDR1 LGHNA, CDR2 YNFKEQ. The CDR3 region is CASSQVTGMNTEAFF. Written as DNA, the CDR3 is TGTGCCAGCAGCCAAGTAACAGGGATGAACACTGAAGCTTTCTTT.

In its sample, this clonotype ranks as medium-sized (0.01 to 0.1%). The V call is TRBV10-3, the J call TRBJ1-5, with D hard to call. CDR3 length: 14 residues. The ends were cut back, 6 bases at V and 0 bases at J, with 9 bases in the middle. Germline values: CDR1 ENHRY, CDR2 SYGVKD. CDR3 nucleotides: TGTGCCATCAGCCCCACGGATAGCAATCAGCCCCAGCATTTT. Encoded protein: CAISPTDSNQPQHF.

This clonotype was recorded many times. This chain joins TRBV5-1 and TRBJ2-1; perhaps TRBD2 as D (6 bases). V was trimmed by 1 base and J by 6 bases, leaving 11 bases between them. Germline V gives CDR1 SGHRS, CDR2 YFSETQ. CDR3 size: 14 residues. The CDR3 DNA is TGCGCCAGCAGCTTGTTGCTAGCGTTCAATGAGCAGTTCTTC. It translates to CASSLLLAFNEQFF.

This clonotype was found many times. J is TRBJ2-3 and V is TRBV5-1, with a possible D match to TRBD1 (6 bases). Trimming removed 5 bases at V and 6 bases at J, with 19 bases between. The CDR3 spans 15 residues. Germline lookup yields CDR1 SGHRS and CDR2 YFSETQ. The CDR3 DNA reads TGCGCCAGCAGAATTCAGGGGAATACATGGGATACGCAGTATTTT. Protein sequence: CASRIQGNTWDTQYF. Full variable domain (remainder filled in from reference TRBV5-1 and TRBJ2-3): KAGVTQTPRYLIKTRGQQVTLSCSPISGHRSVSWYQQTPGQGLQFLFEYFSETQRNKGNFPGRFSGRQFSNSRSEMNVSTLELGDSALYLCASRIQGNTWDTQYFGPGTRLTVL.

This clonotype occurred a few times. V gene TRBV12-3 or TRBV12-4 combines with J gene TRBJ2-7, with a possible D match to TRBD1 (5 bases). V lost 4 bases, J lost 1 base, and 8 bases lay in between. This CDR3 region has 13 residues. The DNA for the CDR3 is TGTGCCAGCAGTTCCGGACATTCCTACGAGCAGTACTTC. Residues: CASSSGHSYEQYF.

This clonotype was detected many times. This sequence joins TRBV12-3 or TRBV12-4 and TRBJ1-2; possible D gene TRBD1, 5 bases. CDR3 length equals 13 residues. V was shortened by 7 bases and J by 4 bases, with 13 bases between the two germline ends. Written as DNA, the CDR3 is TGTGCCAGCACCCAGCAGGGCGGCTATGGCTACACCTTC. Translation: CASTQQGGYGYTF.

In this sample, this clonotype turned up many times. The rearrangement uses TRBV12-3 or TRBV12-4 and TRBJ2-1, with a tentative D call TRBD1 (5 bases). The CDR3 sequence is 16 residues long. Between the trimmed V and J ends, which lost 6 bases and 4 bases, there was a span of 19 bases. CDR3 DNA sequence: TGTGCCAGCAGCCGAGACAGAGGAGAGGCTTACAATGAGCAGTTCTTC. The encoded protein is CASSRDRGEAYNEQFF.

This clonotype showed up many times. In DNA form, the CDR3 reads TGTGCCAGCTCACCGGACAGAGTCAAAAACATTCAGTACTTC. Translating gives CASSPDRVKNIQYF. This rearrangement joins TRBV18 to TRBJ2-4, with D possibly matching TRBD1 (6 bases). This CDR3 has 14 residues. Germline values: CDR1 KGHSH, CDR2 LQKENI. The ends were cut back, 3 bases at V and 3 bases at J, with 9 bases in the middle.

There are many counts of this clonotype. This chain uses TRBV20-1 with TRBJ2-1; D is possibly TRBD1 (5 bases). The germline V gene encodes CDR1 DFQATT and CDR2 SNEGSKA (reference sequence). The CDR3 is 13 residues long. V lost 4 bases, J lost 6 bases, and 13 bases lay in between. In DNA, the CDR3 is TGCAGTGCTACTCAGGGAAACTTCAATGAGCAGTTCTTC. It encodes CSATQGNFNEQFF.

This clonotype was observed many times. V and J are TRBV10-3 and TRBJ1-2; weak D call: TRBD1 (5 bases). Germline loops: CDR1 ENHRY, CDR2 SYGVKD. This CDR3 spans 15 amino acids. The V end was cut by 3 bases, the J end by 5 bases, with 16 bases between. Here the CDR3 DNA reads TGTGCCATCAGTGATTCTCCTCTCGGGGGATATGGCTACACCTTC. This sequence encodes CAISDSPLGGYGYTF.

Ten or more counts support this clonotype. The CDR3 region has the DNA TGCGCCAGCAGTGAGATCGGGGGTAACTATGGCTACACCTTC. Translated, it gives CASSEIGGNYGYTF. V gene TRBV5-1 combines with J gene TRBJ1-2; possibly TRBD1 for D (5 bases). The CDR3 contains 14 residues. Per the germline V gene, CDR1 is SGHRS and CDR2 is YFSETQ. The V gene lost 5 bases and the J gene lost 1 base, with 12 bases spanning the gap.

Many counts were recorded for this clonotype. The chain joins TRBV5-1 to TRBJ1-1, with D possibly TRBD1 on 6 matching bases. The ends were cut back, 4 bases at V and 1 base at J, with 14 bases in the middle. This CDR3 spans 15 amino acids. CDR1 and CDR2 (germline): SGHRS, YFSETQ. The CDR3 is CASSPRQETNTEAFF. The CDR3 bases are TGCGCCAGCAGCCCGAGACAGGAGACGAACACTGAAGCTTTCTTT.

At least ten counts were recorded for this clonotype. The genes are TRBV3-1 and TRBJ2-1; D is ambiguous. Trimming removed 6 bases at V and 5 bases at J, with 11 bases between. The CDR3 spans 13 residues. Germline V CDR1 and CDR2: LGHDT, YNNKEL (reference sequence). The CDR3 protein is CASRLSSHNEQFF. The CDR3 nucleotides are TGTGCCAGCAGGCTCAGTTCCCACAATGAGCAGTTCTTC.

Ten or more counts support this clonotype. The chain employs TRBV7-2 and TRBJ1-6; D gene ambiguous. V lost 3 bases and J 6 bases, leaving 9 bases between the germline ends. Germline V gene sequence: CDR1 SGHTA, CDR2 FQGNSA. The CDR3 has 14 residues. This chain's CDR3 is CASSFKALNSPLHF. The CDR3, as DNA: TGTGCCAGCAGCTTTAAGGCTCTTAATTCACCCCTCCACTTT.

This clonotype was detected many times. The CDR3 DNA sequence: TGCGCCAGCAGCTTGAGATCACCCCTCCACTTT. As protein: CASSLRSPLHF. The gene calls are TRBV5-1 and TRBJ1-6, with D unresolved. In germline, CDR1 is SGHRS, CDR2 YFSETQ. The CDR3 consists of 11 residues. V lost 1 base and J lost 10, with 3 bases in between.

This chain joins TRBV12-3 or TRBV12-4 and TRBJ1-5, with unresolved D. CDR3 length equals 13 residues. V was shortened by 4 bases and J by 1 base, with 5 bases between the two germline ends. CDR3 protein: CASSYRSNQPQHF. CDR3 bases: TGTGCCAGCAGTTACCGGAGCAATCAGCCCCAGCATTTT.

This clonotype has at least ten counts. The V call is TRBV10-1, the J call TRBJ2-1, with TRBD1 matching over 7 bases. In germline, CDR1 is WNHNN, CDR2 SYGVQD (reference sequence). This CDR3 has 14 amino acids. The junction had 5 bases not matched to a gene; V was cut back by 5 bases and J by 4 bases. Here the CDR3 reads CASSKRQGYNEQFF. The CDR3 DNA is TGCGCCAGCAGTAAAAGACAGGGATACAATGAGCAGTTCTTC.

This clonotype was observed many times. V and J are TRBV6-6 and TRBJ2-7, with a weak D call TRBD1 (6 bases). CDR3 length equals 12 residues. CDR1 MNHNY and CDR2 SVGAGI come from the germline V gene (reference sequence). Trimming stripped 6 bases from V and 3 bases from J, with 9 bases between. CDR3 loop: CASRDRYYEQYF. CDR3 in DNA: TGTGCCAGCAGGGACAGATACTACGAGCAGTACTTC.

Many counts were recorded for this clonotype. This sequence joins TRBV29-1 and TRBJ1-2; D is perhaps TRBD1 (5 bases). The CDR3 extends over 12 amino acids. Germline CDR1 is SQVTM and CDR2 is ANQGSEA. The ends were cut back, 5 bases at V and 1 base at J, with 8 bases in the middle. As DNA, the CDR3 is TGCAGCGTTCAGGGAGTTAACTATGGCTACACCTTC. This translates into CSVQGVNYGYTF.

This clonotype was counted at least ten times. The rearrangement joins TRBV3-1 to TRBJ2-2, with D unclear. The V end was cut by 2 bases, the J end by 1 base, with 14 bases between. CDR3 length: 17 residues. The germline V gene encodes CDR1 LGHDT and CDR2 YNNKEL (reference sequence). The CDR3 loop is CASSQYGPILNTGELFF. Written as DNA, the CDR3 is TGTGCCAGCAGCCAATACGGACCGATCCTGAACACCGGGGAGCTGTTTTTT. Complete variable domain (other parts from reference TRBV3-1 and TRBJ2-2): DTAVSQTPKYLVTQMGNDKSIKCEQNLGHDTMYWYKQDSKKFLKIMFSYNNKELIINETVPNRFSPKSPDKAHLNLHINSLELGDSAVYFCASSQYGPILNTGELFFGEGSRLTVL.

This clonotype was counted at least ten times. This rearrangement joins TRBV7-9 to TRBJ1-2, with 9 bases lining up with TRBD1. Germline V gene lookup returns CDR1 SEHNR and CDR2 FQNEAQ (reference sequence). The CDR3 has 14 residues. Trimming removed 4 bases from V and 7 bases from J; junction bases left unmatched: 7. Here the CDR3 reads CASSSGQGRGGYTF. The CDR3 region has the DNA TGTGCCAGCAGCTCGGGACAGGGACGAGGTGGCTACACCTTC.

Ten or more counts support this clonotype. The chain carries TRBV6-2 or TRBV6-3 and TRBJ1-2; perhaps TRBD1 as D (5 bases). This CDR3 is 14 amino acids long. Trimming shortened V by 6 bases and J by 3 bases, and 14 bases separated the two germline ends. Per the germline V gene, CDR1 is MNHEY and CDR2 is SVGEGT. The CDR3 DNA is TGTGCCAGCAGCCCCGGGACCGATTACTATGGCTACACCTTC. Translating it yields CASSPGTDYYGYTF.

The chain is built from TRBV6-6 and TRBJ1-6, with D maybe TRBD1 (6 bases). The CDR3 runs 12 residues. From germline, CDR1 is MNHNY and CDR2 SVGAGI (reference sequence). The V and J ends lost 7 bases and 7 bases respectively, with 8 bases between them. This CDR3 is CASIQGNSPLHF. For the CDR3, the DNA is TGTGCCAGCATTCAGGGGAATTCACCCCTCCACTTT.

This clonotype showed up just a few times. The V gene is TRBV7-2, the J gene TRBJ1-3; TRBD1 might be the D (5 bases). The V gene's germline CDR1 is SGHTA and CDR2 FQGNSA. The CDR3 loop spans 16 amino acids. The V and J ends lost 3 bases and 6 bases respectively, with 18 bases between them. CDR3 in amino acids: CASSFPGLTWENTIYF. The CDR3 coding sequence is TGTGCCAGCAGCTTTCCGGGACTCACCTGGGAAAACACCATATATTTT.

The chain is built from TRBV29-1 and TRBJ1-2; 7 nucleotides line up with TRBD1. The CDR3 runs to 15 residues. Per the germline V gene, CDR1 is SQVTM and CDR2 is ANQGSEA. With V trimmed by 0 bases and J by 4 bases, 8 bases remained unmatched. CDR3 in DNA: TGCAGCGTTGAAGACCGGCAGGGGGAGGGCTATGGCTACACCTTC. It specifies CSVEDRQGEGYGYTF. Filled out from reference TRBV29-1 and TRBJ1-2, the complete variable domain reads SAVISQKPSRDICQRGTSLTIQCQVDSQVTMMFWYRQQPGQSLTLIATANQGSEATYESGFVIDKFPISRPNLTFSTLTVSNMSPEDSSIYLCSVEDRQGEGYGYTFGSGTRLTVV.

This clonotype has more than one count but fewer than ten. This chain connects TRBV7-3 to TRBJ2-7; 9 bases line up with TRBD1. Unmatched junction bases numbered 8, after V lost 4 bases and J lost 7 bases. The CDR3 is 14 residues long. Germline CDR1 and CDR2: SGHTA and FQGTGA. In DNA form, the CDR3 reads TGTGCCAGCAGCTCGACAGGGGGGGACGAGGAGCAGTACTTC. Protein sequence: CASSSTGGDEEQYF.